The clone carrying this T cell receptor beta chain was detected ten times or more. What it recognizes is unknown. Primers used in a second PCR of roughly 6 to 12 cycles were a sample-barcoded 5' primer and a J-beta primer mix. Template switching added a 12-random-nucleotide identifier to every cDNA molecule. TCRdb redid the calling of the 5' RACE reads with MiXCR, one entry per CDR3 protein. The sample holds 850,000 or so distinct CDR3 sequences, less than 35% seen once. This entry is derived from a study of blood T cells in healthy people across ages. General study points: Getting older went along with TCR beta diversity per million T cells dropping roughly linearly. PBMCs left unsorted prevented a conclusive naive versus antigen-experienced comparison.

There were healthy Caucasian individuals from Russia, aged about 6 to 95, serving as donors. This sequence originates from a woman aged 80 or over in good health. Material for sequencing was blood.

The CDR3 reads CSVQYQGAVETQYF. CDR3 bases: TGCAGCGTTCAATATCAGGGGGCGGTAGAGACCCAGTACTTC. The chain couples TRBV29-1 to TRBJ2-5; 8 bases are a match to TRBD1. V lost 5 bases to trimming and J lost 4 bases; unmatched junction nucleotides: 9. The CDR3 runs to 14 residues. Germline CDR1 reads SQVTM; CDR2 reads ANQGSEA.